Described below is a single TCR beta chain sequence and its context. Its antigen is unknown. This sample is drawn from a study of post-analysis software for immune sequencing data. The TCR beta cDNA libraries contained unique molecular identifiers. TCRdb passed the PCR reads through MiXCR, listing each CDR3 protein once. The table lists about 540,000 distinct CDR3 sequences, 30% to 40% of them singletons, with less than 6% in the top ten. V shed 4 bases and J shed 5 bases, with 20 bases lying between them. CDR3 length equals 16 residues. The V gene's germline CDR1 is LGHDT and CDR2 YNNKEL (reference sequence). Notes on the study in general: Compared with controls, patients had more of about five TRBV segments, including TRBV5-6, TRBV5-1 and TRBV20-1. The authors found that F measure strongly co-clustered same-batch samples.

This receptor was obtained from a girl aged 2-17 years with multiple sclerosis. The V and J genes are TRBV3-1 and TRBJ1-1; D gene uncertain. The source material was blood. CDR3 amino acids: CASSRGTARAETEAFF. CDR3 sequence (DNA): TGTGCCAGCAGCCGTGGAACGGCAAGAGCCGAAACTGAAGCTTTCTTT.